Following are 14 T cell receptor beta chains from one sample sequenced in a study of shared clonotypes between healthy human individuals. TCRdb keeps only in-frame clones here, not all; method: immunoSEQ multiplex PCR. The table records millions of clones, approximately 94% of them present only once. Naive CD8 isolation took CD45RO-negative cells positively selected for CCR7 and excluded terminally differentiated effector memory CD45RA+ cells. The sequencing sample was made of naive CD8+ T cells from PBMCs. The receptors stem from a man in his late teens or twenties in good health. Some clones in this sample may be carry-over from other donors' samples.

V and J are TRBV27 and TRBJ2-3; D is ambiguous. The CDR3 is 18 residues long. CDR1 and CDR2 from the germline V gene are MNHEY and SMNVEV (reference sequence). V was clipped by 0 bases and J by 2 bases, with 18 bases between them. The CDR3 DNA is TGTGCCAGCAGTTTATCGGCCAGGAAGGTCCCTCACACAGATACGCAGTATTTT. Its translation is CASSLSARKVPHTDTQYF.

In DNA form, the CDR3 reads TGCGCCAGCAGTCAACGCTGGGGGGGTAGCGGGAGTAACAATGAGCAGTTCTTC. It encodes CASSQRWGGSGSNNEQFF. The V and J genes are TRBV4-1 and TRBJ2-1; 9 bases agree with TRBD2. This CDR3 has 18 amino acids. V lost 6 bases and J lost 5; bases outside the gene matches: 17. CDR1 is MGHRA and CDR2 is YSYEKL in the germline V gene.

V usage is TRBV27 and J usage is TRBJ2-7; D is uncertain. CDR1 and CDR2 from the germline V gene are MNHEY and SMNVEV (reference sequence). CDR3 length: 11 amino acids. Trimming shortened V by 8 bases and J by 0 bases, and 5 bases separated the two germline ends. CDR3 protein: CASGFSYEQYF. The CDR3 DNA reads TGTGCCAGCGGCTTCTCCTACGAGCAGTACTTC.

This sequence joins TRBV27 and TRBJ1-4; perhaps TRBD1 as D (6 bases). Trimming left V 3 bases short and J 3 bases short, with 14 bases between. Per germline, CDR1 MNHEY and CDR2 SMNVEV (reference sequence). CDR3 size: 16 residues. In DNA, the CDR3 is TGTGCCAGCAGTTTGCAGGGGCGCGGGGCTAATGAAAAACTGTTTTTT. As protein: CASSLQGRGANEKLFF.

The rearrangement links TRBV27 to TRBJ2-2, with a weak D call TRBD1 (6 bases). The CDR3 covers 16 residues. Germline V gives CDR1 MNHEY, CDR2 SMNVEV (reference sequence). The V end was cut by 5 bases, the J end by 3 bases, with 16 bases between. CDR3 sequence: CASSIHPTGYTGELFF. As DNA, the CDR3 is TGTGCCAGCAGTATCCACCCGACAGGCTACACCGGGGAGCTGTTTTTT.

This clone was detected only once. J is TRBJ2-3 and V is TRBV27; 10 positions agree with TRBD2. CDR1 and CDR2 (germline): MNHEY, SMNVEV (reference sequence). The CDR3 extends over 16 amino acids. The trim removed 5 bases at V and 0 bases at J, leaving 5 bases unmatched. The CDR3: CASSPSTSGSTDTQYF. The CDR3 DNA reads TGTGCCAGCAGTCCATCGACTAGCGGGAGCACAGATACGCAGTATTTT.

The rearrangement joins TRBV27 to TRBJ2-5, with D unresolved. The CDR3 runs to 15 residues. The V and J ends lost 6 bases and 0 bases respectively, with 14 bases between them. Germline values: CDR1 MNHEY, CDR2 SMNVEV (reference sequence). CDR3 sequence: CASSPVTPYQETQYF. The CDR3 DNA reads TGTGCCAGCAGCCCCGTGACACCGTACCAAGAGACCCAGTACTTC.

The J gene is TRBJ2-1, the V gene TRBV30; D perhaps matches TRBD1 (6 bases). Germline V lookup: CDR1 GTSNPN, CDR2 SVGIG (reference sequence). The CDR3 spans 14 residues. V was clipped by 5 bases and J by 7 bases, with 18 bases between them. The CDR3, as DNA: TGTGCCTGGGGCTGGGACACCACCGTAAATGAGCAGTTCTTC. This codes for CAWGWDTTVNEQFF.

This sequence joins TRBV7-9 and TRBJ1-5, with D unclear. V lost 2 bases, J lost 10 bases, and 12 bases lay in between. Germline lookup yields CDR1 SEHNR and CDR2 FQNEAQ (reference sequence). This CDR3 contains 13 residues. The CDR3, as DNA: TGTGCCAGCAGCTTAAGTGCAGGTGATCCCCAGCATTTT. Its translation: CASSLSAGDPQHF.

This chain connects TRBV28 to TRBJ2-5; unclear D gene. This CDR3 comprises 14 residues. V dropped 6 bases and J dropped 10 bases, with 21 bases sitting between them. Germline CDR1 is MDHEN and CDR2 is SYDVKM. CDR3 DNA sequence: TGTGCCAGCAGCTTCGTTTTGGGATCTGTAGACCAGTACTTC. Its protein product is CASSFVLGSVDQYF.

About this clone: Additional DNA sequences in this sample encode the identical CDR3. The CDR3 region has the DNA TGTGCCAGCAGCGTAGATCAGGGGGGCTATGGCTACACCTTC. Its protein is CASSVDQGGYGYTF. This sequence joins TRBV9 and TRBJ1-2; 7 bases match TRBD1. Germline CDR1 is SGDLS and CDR2 is YYNGEE. The CDR3 has 14 amino acids. V was pared by 0 bases and J by 4 bases, with 3 bases of the junction left unmatched.

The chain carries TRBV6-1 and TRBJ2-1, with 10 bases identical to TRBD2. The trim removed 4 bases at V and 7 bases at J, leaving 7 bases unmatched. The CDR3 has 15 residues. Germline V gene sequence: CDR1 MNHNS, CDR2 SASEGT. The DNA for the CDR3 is TGTGCCAGCAGTGTAAAGAGCGGGAGGGCAAATGAGCAGTTCTTC. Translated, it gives CASSVKSGRANEQFF.

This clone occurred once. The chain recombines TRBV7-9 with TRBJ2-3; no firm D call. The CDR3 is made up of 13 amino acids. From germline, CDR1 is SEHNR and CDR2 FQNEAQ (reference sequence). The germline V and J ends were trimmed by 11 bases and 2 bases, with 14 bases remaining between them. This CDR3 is CASPGPHTDTQYF. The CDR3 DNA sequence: TGTGCCTCACCCGGGCCTCACACAGATACGCAGTATTTT.

CDR3 residues: CASSETTGVPSYEQYF. In DNA form, the CDR3 reads TGTGCCAGCAGCGAGACGACAGGGGTCCCCTCCTACGAGCAGTACTTC. V usage is TRBV9 and J usage is TRBJ2-7, with TRBD1 identical over 8 bases. The J segment lost 0 bases and the V segment lost 3 bases, leaving 8 bases of the junction unmatched. Germline V CDR1 and CDR2: SGDLS, YYNGEE. This CDR3 contains 16 residues.